The 22 T cell receptor beta chains below all came from one sample that was sequenced in a study of shared clonotypes between healthy human individuals. Clones were sequenced by immunoSEQ multiplex PCR, and TCRdb holds only the in-frame ones, with some missing. The table includes over a million clones, more than 60% detected once. The sequenced sample consisted of memory CD4+ T cells sorted from blood. Subset denoted: CD45RA-negative fraction. Every receptor here comes from a man aged 18 to 29 in good health.

V and J are TRBV27 and TRBJ2-5, with a tentative D call TRBD1 (5 bases). CDR1 and CDR2 from the germline V gene are MNHEY and SMNVEV (reference sequence). Trimming removed 7 bases from V and 11 bases from J, with 26 bases in between. This CDR3 comprises 15 residues. Here the CDR3 reads CASIPTAGYLDEQYF. The CDR3 coding sequence is TGTGCCAGCATTCCCACCGCAGGGTACCTGGATGAGCAGTACTTC.

The genes are TRBV19 and TRBJ2-2; D may correspond to TRBD1 or TRBD2 (5 bases each). CDR3 length: 16 residues. Germline CDR1 and CDR2: LNHDA and SQIVND (reference sequence). V was pared by 6 bases and J by 0 bases, with 14 bases between. The DNA of the CDR3 is TGTGCCAGTAGACCCCCGGGGCTCGCGAACACCGGGGAGCTGTTTTTT. Translating gives CASRPPGLANTGELFF.

Notes on this clone: One base separates it from a far larger clone, so it is likely a read error. Other DNA variants within this sample encode the same CDR3. The chain carries TRBV28 and TRBJ2-5; 7 nucleotides match TRBD2. V trimming: 6 bases; J trimming: 7 bases; junction bases outside the gene matches: 2. CDR3 size: 11 residues. Germline loops: CDR1 MDHEN, CDR2 SYDVKM. CDR3 amino acids: CASSPGGTQYF. CDR3 bases: TGTGCCAGCAGCCCGGGGGGGACCCAGTACTTC.

J is TRBJ1-4 and V is TRBV11-3, with D possibly matching TRBD1 (5 bases). CDR1 is SGHNT and CDR2 is YENEEA in the germline V gene. The CDR3 contains 14 residues. The V end was cut by 1 base, the J end by 6 bases, with 9 bases between. CDR3 sequence: CASSLGGDDEKLFF. The CDR3 nucleotides are TGTGCCAGCAGCTTAGGGGGGGACGATGAAAAACTGTTTTTT. Drawing the rest from reference TRBV11-3 and TRBJ1-4, the complete variable domain is EAGVVQSPRYKIIEKKQPVAFWCNPISGHNTLYWYLQNLGQGPELLIRYENEEAVDDSQLPKDRFSAERLKGVDSTLKIQPAELGDSAVYLCASSLGGDDEKLFFGSGTQLSVL.

As for this clone: No DNA is shown, since the ends of the CDR3 on it are uncertain; the CDR3 is the one TCRdb lists. The J gene is TRBJ2-7, the V gene TRBV7-2; TRBD2, the table's D call, was not compared with the DNA. From its first to its last residue, the CDR3 has 12 amino acids. Germline assignment: CDR1 SGHTA and CDR2 FQGNSA. The CDR3 here is CASSLWGEGAYF.

On this clone itself: A much larger clone lies one base from this, so it may be a read error. The chain recombines TRBV7-8 with TRBJ1-1; D remains ambiguous. This CDR3 has 13 residues. CDR1 and CDR2 from the germline V gene are SGHVS and FQNEAQ. V was pared by 3 bases and J by 1 base, with 6 bases between. DNA for the CDR3: TGTGCCAGCAGCTTGGCCGGGAACACTGAAGCTTTCTTT. It translates to CASSLAGNTEAFF. The full variable domain, its missing parts supplied by reference TRBV7-8 and TRBJ1-1, is GAGVSQSPRYKVAKRGQDVALRCDPISGHVSLFWYQQALGQGPEFLTYFQNEAQLDKSGLPSDRFFAERPEGSVSTLKIQRTQQEDSAVYLCASSLAGNTEAFFGQGTRLTVV.

The CDR3 nucleotides read TGTGCCAGCAGCCCCCTCCCCGGGACAGGGGGCCTCGGTGGCTACACCTTC. It is translated as CASSPLPGTGGLGGYTF. This chain joins TRBV7-8 and TRBJ1-2, with TRBD1 matching 12 bases. The J segment lost 7 bases and the V segment lost 5 bases, leaving 14 bases of the junction unmatched. The CDR3 loop spans 17 amino acids. In germline, CDR1 is SGHVS, CDR2 FQNEAQ.

The CDR3 coding sequence is TGTGCCAGCTCTACCCGACAAGCGAGCACAGATACGCAGTATTTT. Translated, it gives CASSTRQASTDTQYF. The V gene is TRBV18, the J gene TRBJ2-3; the D is unclear. V was trimmed by 6 bases and J by 0 bases, leaving 13 bases between them. CDR3 length equals 15 residues. Per germline, CDR1 KGHSH and CDR2 LQKENI. Complete variable domain (other parts from reference TRBV18 and TRBJ2-3): NAGVMQNPRHLVRRRGQEARLRCSPMKGHSHVYWYRQLPEEGLKFMVYLQKENIIDESGMPKERFSAEFPKEGPSILRIQQVVRGDSAAYFCASSTRQASTDTQYFGPGTRLTVL.

This clone was seen more than once but under ten times. V usage is TRBV9 and J usage is TRBJ1-4; maybe TRBD1 (6 bases). Deletions cut 3 bases from V and 7 bases from J, with 13 bases between. Per germline, CDR1 SGDLS and CDR2 YYNGEE. The CDR3 is 14 residues long. The CDR3 DNA reads as TGTGCCAGCAGCGCCAGGGGTTTTGGTGAAAAACTGTTTTTT. It translates to CASSARGFGEKLFF.

This clone occurred many times. V usage is TRBV5-1 and J usage is TRBJ2-3; 9 bases are a match to TRBD2. The CDR3 is made up of 17 amino acids. V lost 2 bases to trimming and J lost 4 bases; unmatched junction nucleotides: 11. Germline CDR1 reads SGHRS; CDR2 reads YFSETQ. CDR3 protein: CASSLTPGLALADTQYF. The CDR3 bases are TGCGCCAGCAGCTTAACCCCGGGACTAGCTTTGGCAGATACGCAGTATTTT.

A word on this clone: The same CDR3 arises from other DNA sequences in this sample as well. The chain combines TRBV5-4 with TRBJ1-2, with TRBD1 as a possible D gene (5 bases). Trimming took off 4 bases at V and 4 bases at J, with 8 bases between the two ends. CDR1 is SGHNT and CDR2 is YYREEE in the germline V gene (reference sequence). The CDR3 length is 12 residues. The CDR3 sequence is CASSPDSYGYTF. The CDR3 nucleotides read TGTGCCAGCAGCCCCGACAGCTATGGCTACACCTTC.

In the case of this clone: Different DNA sequences within this sample yield the same CDR3. As DNA, the CDR3 is TGTGCCAGCACGGGAACCGGGGAGCTGTTTTTT. Translated: CASTGTGELFF. The genes are TRBV2 and TRBJ2-2; TRBD2 is a possible D gene (5 bases). This CDR3 comprises 11 residues. Looked up from germline, CDR1 is SNHLY and CDR2 is FYNNEI. V lost 7 bases and J lost 5, with 5 bases in between.

The gene calls are TRBV9 and TRBJ2-1, with D maybe TRBD2 (5 bases). Trimming removed 0 bases from V and 14 bases from J, with 18 bases in between. CDR3 length: 14 amino acids. CDR1 is SGDLS and CDR2 is YYNGEE in the germline V gene. CDR3 region: CASSVDGGPFSKFF. Here the CDR3 DNA reads TGTGCCAGCAGCGTAGACGGCGGGCCCTTTAGTAAGTTCTTC.

The chain links TRBV6-1 to TRBJ2-7, with 9 bases identical to TRBD2. Trimming at V came to 8 bases and at J to 2 bases, leaving 7 bases not matched to a gene. The CDR3 is 14 residues long. Germline V gene sequence: CDR1 MNHNS, CDR2 SASEGT. The DNA of the CDR3 is TGTGCCAGCGGGGCGGGGGGGTCGGCCTACGAGCAGTACTTC. Protein: CASGAGGSAYEQYF.

The rearrangement uses TRBV6-5 and TRBJ1-5, with 9 bases aligning to TRBD1. This CDR3 is built from 15 residues. J gave up 0 bases and V 6 bases, and 3 bases lay outside the gene matches. Germline V gene sequence: CDR1 MNHEY, CDR2 SVGAGI. The CDR3: CASSTTGGSNQPQHF. The CDR3, as DNA: TGTGCCAGCAGCACGACAGGGGGTAGCAATCAGCCCCAGCATTTT.

The chain couples TRBV9 to TRBJ1-2; a weak D match, TRBD1 (6 bases). This CDR3 has 15 residues. The ends were cut back, 0 bases at V and 8 bases at J, with 17 bases in the middle. Germline values: CDR1 SGDLS, CDR2 YYNGEE. CDR3 sequence reads: CASSVAGGGGEGYTF. In DNA form, the CDR3 reads TGTGCCAGCAGCGTAGCTGGCGGAGGGGGAGAGGGCTACACCTTC.

The chain links TRBV27 to TRBJ2-6, with D possibly being TRBD1 or TRBD2 (6 bases each). This CDR3 contains 14 residues. V was shortened by 5 bases and J by 2 bases, with 7 bases between the two germline ends. The germline V gene has CDR1 MNHEY and CDR2 SMNVEV (reference sequence). This CDR3 reads CASSRGAGANVLTF. The CDR3, as DNA: TGTGCCAGCAGTAGGGGGGCTGGGGCCAACGTCCTGACTTTC.

This clone has more than one count but fewer than ten. The V and J genes are TRBV2 and TRBJ1-5; possible D gene TRBD1, 6 bases. Germline V lookup: CDR1 SNHLY, CDR2 FYNNEI. The CDR3 contains 15 residues. V shed 6 bases and J shed 2 bases, with 14 bases lying between them. Written as DNA, the CDR3 is TGTGCCAGCAGCGGGGACGGGACACGCAATCAGCCCCAGCATTTT. It codes for CASSGDGTRNQPQHF.

This clone was counted between two and nine times. The chain joins TRBV7-6 to TRBJ1-1; 8 nucleotides line up with TRBD1. Trimming took 7 bases from V and 4 from J; bases not matched to a gene: 8. This CDR3 is built from 14 residues. Germline V gene lookup returns CDR1 SGHVS and CDR2 FNYEAQ. The DNA of the CDR3 is TGTGCCAGCATTTTAGGACAGGGTGGCACTGAAGCTTTCTTT. As protein: CASILGQGGTEAFF.

CDR3 in amino acids: CASSLRGAEEKLFF. The CDR3, as DNA: TGTGCCAGCAGCTTGCGAGGGGCGGAGGAAAAACTGTTTTTT. The chain recombines TRBV11-2 with TRBJ1-4, with a possible D match to TRBD1 (5 bases). Germline CDR1 is SGHAT and CDR2 is FQNNGV. V gave up 3 bases and J gave up 8 bases, with 13 bases separating them. The CDR3 has 14 residues.

This clone appeared a single time. The chain joins TRBV9 to TRBJ2-2, with D perhaps matching TRBD1 or TRBD2 (5 bases each). Germline assignment: CDR1 SGDLS and CDR2 YYNGEE. V dropped 5 bases and J dropped 0 bases, with 8 bases sitting between them. This CDR3 is 14 amino acids long. The CDR3 DNA is TGTGCCAGCAGGGGACCTACGAACACCGGGGAGCTGTTTTTT. Its translation: CASRGPTNTGELFF.

The CDR3 DNA reads TGTGCCAGCTCACCCCGACAGGGAGTTTCTGAAGCTTTCTTT. It translates to CASSPRQGVSEAFF. The rearrangement uses TRBV18 and TRBJ1-1, with 7 positions matching TRBD1. The V gene end was trimmed by 3 bases and the J gene end by 6 bases; junction bases not matched to a gene: 7. This CDR3 is built from 14 residues. Germline V gives CDR1 KGHSH, CDR2 LQKENI.